Below, one TCR beta chain is given with its context. The antigen it recognizes is unknown. Base qualities are not provided; no much larger clone lies one nucleotide away. TCRbeta CDR3 regions were amplified from genomic DNA by means of the immunoSEQ Assay, a bias-controlled multiplex PCR. In the source study's methods: The number of nucleated cells in each sample was estimated from the amplification of reference gene primers within the assay. Sequence reads were collapsed and filtered to measure the absolute abundance of every unique TCRbeta CDR3 rearrangement. For each sample, productive Simpson clonality was calculated as the square root of Simpson's diversity index across productive rearrangements. Not all clones reach the TCRdb copy of this immuneACCESS table, which keeps in-frame sequences only. Checked studies attribute under half of the gap to unresolved V genes and leave the rest unexplained. V and J calls plus clone size are reproduced from that table; the DNA served to infer D and trimming. This sample lists 80,000 to 95,000 clones; 89% were detected once. About 3.7% of the sample is taken by the ten largest.

This entry is derived from a study of blood T cell repertoires in COVID-19 (dated by TCRdb to about 2020). Study-level background: Collaborator samples came from the United States, Italy and Spain and covered acute and convalescent phases of COVID-19. Where available, HLA class I and class II types were taken from metadata supplied by the sample provider and were not determined by assay-based typing. The repertoires were released in a freely available public database meant as a resource for research on the immune response to SARS-CoV-2. Samples came from the ongoing ImmuneRACE study (first 160 participants) plus 1,254 subjects from 6 global collaborators. Deeply sampled blood TCRbeta repertoires from subjects exposed to, actively infected with, or recovered from COVID-19 were included in the dataset. The prospective study material was composed of cDNA or gDNA derived from T cells, B-cell-depleted T cells, or PBMCs. Nearly every sample came with metadata listing a de-identified subject ID, COVID-19 status, age in years and sex.

The germline V gene (reference sequence) specifies LNHDA as CDR1 and SQIVND as CDR2. The CDR3 runs 14 residues from the cysteine to the phenylalanine. Only CDR3 DNA is held: 42 bases, read in frame from base 1. Germline trimming: 6 bases from V, 7 bases from J; junction bases outside gene matches: 5. Findings and caveats that apply to the study as a whole: How much clinical and demographic metadata was included differed by source and by participant, and the metadata was provided uncurated.

The collaborating institutions used their own protocols to collect whole blood in K2EDTA tubes. For TCRbeta analysis, collaborators shipped samples in one of three forms: frozen whole blood, isolated PBMCs, or DNA extracted from either of those sample types. This receptor was identified in a woman in her 70s with acute or convalescent COVID-19. What was sequenced was peripheral blood. This receptor chain uses TRBV19 and TRBJ1-6, with TRBD1 matching 8 junction bases. The DNA sequence is TGTGCCAGTAGACCGACAGGGGCGAATTCACCCCTCCACTTT. It specifies CASRPTGANSPLHF.